This TCR beta chain was recorded in a study of T-cell memory formation after mild COVID-19. Turning to the study itself: TCR clusters showed largely donor specificity. Study conclusions and caveats: Detection of some responders pre-infection suggested pre-existing cross-reactive memory T cells participated.

The ends were cut back, 5 bases at V and 4 bases at J, with 12 bases in the middle. CDR1 is MNHEY and CDR2 is SMNVEV in the germline V gene (reference sequence). CDR3 length: 13 residues. TCRdb re-derived calls from the 5' RACE reads in MiXCR, one entry per CDR3 protein. The data show about 560,000 distinct CDR3 sequences, roughly 21% seen once. On this clonotype itself: The antigen is not known.

The sequenced material came from PBMCs or a T cell subset sorted from them (not recorded which). The V and J genes are TRBV27 and TRBJ2-7; maybe TRBD1 (6 bases). The source of this sequence is an adult woman who had mild COVID-19 (a few samples of this study predate the infection). Cell type and time point are not known. The CDR3 DNA follows: TGTGCCAGCAGTCATCGGACAGATTACGAGCAGTACTTC. Translated, it gives CASSHRTDYEQYF.